This T cell receptor beta chain is drawn from a study of CD8 T cells in Susac syndrome (dated 2019 in TCRdb). With regard to the full study: Among the Susac syndrome patients who were sequenced, clinically active disease was present in more than 5 and clinical remission was observed in 8 or 9. Susac syndrome patients were therapy-naive, on corticosteroids (some also receiving IVIg), or on IVIg alone at blood withdrawal. The study used repertoire sequencing to test whether antigen drove CD8+ T cell activation and differentiation in Susac syndrome. What the research found in general, with its limitations: The CD4+ T cell repertoire of patients with Susac syndrome showed no detectable clonal expansion. The number of individuals in the TCR sequencing and HLA analysis was recognized as being relatively small.

V is clipped by 0 bases and J by 6 bases, and the sequence between their germline boundaries is 12 bases long. Including cysteine and phenylalanine, the CDR3 has 14 amino acids. The sequence is cut down to CDR3 DNA, 42 bases in frame from base 1. CDR1 and CDR2 (WSHSY, SAAADI) derive from the germline V gene. High-throughput TCR beta sequencing profiled peripheral blood CD8+ and CD4+ T cells from healthy donors, Susac syndrome patients and multiple sclerosis patients. The Susac syndrome patients fulfilled recently defined diagnostic criteria for definite or probable disease. Bulk CD8+ and CD4+ T cells were purified by magnetic negative isolation, while CD8+ TEMRA cells were enriched using FACS. Blood was collected in EDTA tubes and processed within 24 hours, with PBMCs isolated through density gradient centrifugation. PBMCs intended for TCR sequencing were cryopreserved in liquid nitrogen and thawed later in a water bath at 37 degrees C. A purity of at least 90% was achieved for sorted or isolated CD4+, CD8+ and CD8+ TEMRA cells.

Note on this clonotype: Its antigen is not yet known. Base quality data are lacking; no much larger clone is found one base away.

RNA was extracted with the RNeasy kit and 0.5 to 1 ug was reverse transcribed using random hexamers. TCR beta CDR3 regions were amplified with the immunoSEQ multiplex PCR assay covering 54 Vbeta and 13 Jbeta segments. PCR amplification bias was corrected using a synthetic template baseline for primer optimization and computational correction. Regarding the original processing steps: Reads were assigned to V, D and J genes according to IMGT and analyzed in immunoSEQ Analyzer, with only productive sequences retained. Clonality was computed as one minus Shannon entropy normalized by log2 of the number of productive unique sequences. Public and private clones were assessed among the 100 most prevalent clones of each patient and control. Susac-specific clones were defined as absent from healthy and MS cohorts, 850 to 1,300 published viral clones and other ImmuneACCESS disease sequences. TCRdb applied fastp at Q25 and MiXCR to the public reads, then kept only in-frame beta chains. Rows matching on CDR3 protein sequence are summarized as one entry with the most common DNA and genes. TCRdb's processing, not the authors' own work, is the source of the V and J calls. This sample holds around 180,000 distinct CDR3 sequences; roughly 94% were observed only once. The ten largest account for 0.12% of the sample.

This chain joins TRBV10-2 to TRBJ2-7, and the D gene may be TRBD2, 6 bases matching. This receptor was identified in a human donor with Susac syndrome. Sequences were obtained from CD4+ T cells from PBMCs. The DNA sequence is given as TGCGCCAGCAGTGAGTCGGGACTTCCATTCGAGCAGTACTTC. The resulting protein is CASSESGLPFEQYF.